This entry lists 20 T cell receptor beta chains sequenced from one sample in a study of T-cell memory formation after mild COVID-19. Via MiXCR, TCRdb re-called the 5' RACE reads, giving one row per CDR3 protein. The sample shows about 320,000 distinct CDR3 sequences, around 15% of them seen only once. The sequencing sample was made of PBMCs or a T cell subset sorted from them (not recorded which). These receptors originate from a man between 18 and 35 years old who had mild COVID-19 (a few samples of this study predate the infection). Cell type and time point are not known.

This clonotype was detected many times. The genes are TRBV7-2 and TRBJ2-7; 9 nucleotides line up with TRBD1. Unmatched junction bases numbered 3, after V lost 2 bases and J lost 4 bases. Germline CDR1 and CDR2: SGHTA and FQGNSA. The CDR3 consists of 14 residues. CDR3 DNA: TGTGCCAGCAGCTTAACAGGGGGCGCATACGAGCAGTACTTC. Translating gives CASSLTGGAYEQYF. The complete variable domain, with remaining parts taken from reference TRBV7-2 and TRBJ2-7, reads GAGVSQSPSNKVTEKGKDVELRCDPISGHTALYWYRQSLGQGLEFLIYFQGNSAPDKSGLPSDRFSAERTGGSVSTLTIQRTQQEDSAVYLCASSLTGGAYEQYFGPGTRLTVT.

The rearrangement links TRBV29-1 to TRBJ2-1, with D uncertain. This CDR3 spans 14 amino acids. With 2 bases removed from V and 0 bases from J, the gap between germline ends came to 8 bases. Germline CDR1 and CDR2: SQVTM and ANQGSEA. The CDR3 reads CSVERGSSYNEQFF. The CDR3 nucleotides are TGCAGCGTTGAACGCGGTAGCTCCTACAATGAGCAGTTCTTC.

The chain uses TRBV7-9 and TRBJ2-7; tentatively, D is TRBD2 (7 bases). V was pared by 4 bases and J by 5 bases, with 21 bases between. Per the germline V gene, CDR1 is SEHNR and CDR2 is FQNEAQ (reference sequence). CDR3 length equals 16 residues. The CDR3 loop is CASSSFAGEGRHEQYF. The CDR3 coding sequence is TGTGCCAGCAGCTCCTTCGCAGGGGAGGGCCGCCACGAGCAGTACTTC.

The chain combines TRBV20-1 with TRBJ2-2; 9 nucleotides agree with TRBD1. The germline gives CDR1 DFQATT, CDR2 SNEGSKA (reference sequence). J lost 6 bases, V lost 2 bases, and 7 bases had no gene match. The CDR3 covers 15 residues. The CDR3 DNA follows: TGCAGTGCTAGAACAGGGACAGGGAGCGCCGGGGAGCTGTTTTTT. Translating it yields CSARTGTGSAGELFF.

This chain uses TRBV12-3 or TRBV12-4 with TRBJ1-5; D might be TRBD1 (5 bases). The CDR3 contains 17 residues. Trimming took 6 bases from V and 1 from J, leaving 19 bases between them. CDR3 nucleotide sequence: TGTGCCAGCAGCATTACCCCCTCCGGGGCGAGCAATCAGCCCCAGCATTTT. Translating it yields CASSITPSGASNQPQHF.

V usage is TRBV5-1 and J usage is TRBJ2-2; D gene uncertain. The V gene lost 2 bases and the J gene lost 3 bases, with 8 bases spanning the gap. Germline CDR1 SGHRS, CDR2 YFSETQ. The CDR3 consists of 14 residues. The CDR3 nucleotides are TGCGCCAGCAGCTTTCCAGGAGACACCGGGGAGCTGTTTTTT. Protein: CASSFPGDTGELFF.

This clonotype was observed at least ten times. The chain combines TRBV5-4 with TRBJ1-1, with 10 bases lining up with TRBD1. The CDR3 is 15 residues long. Trimming at V came to 2 bases and at J to 4 bases, leaving 5 bases not matched to a gene. In germline, CDR1 is SGHNT, CDR2 YYREEE (reference sequence). For the CDR3, the DNA is TGTGCCAGCAGCTTCTGGGACAGGGGAATCACTGAAGCTTTCTTT. Amino acid sequence: CASSFWDRGITEAFF.

This rearrangement joins TRBV5-1 to TRBJ1-2; the D gene is possibly TRBD1 (6 bases). Between the trimmed V and J ends, which lost 4 bases and 7 bases, there was a span of 26 bases. This CDR3 has 17 residues. Germline V CDR1 and CDR2: SGHRS, YFSETQ. The CDR3 region is CASSDAGGAGAGFGYTF. CDR3 bases: TGCGCCAGCAGCGACGCCGGTGGGGCGGGGGCAGGGTTTGGCTACACCTTC.

There are a few counts of this clonotype. This sequence joins TRBV25-1 and TRBJ1-1, with unresolved D. The germline CDR1 and CDR2 sequences are MGHDK and SYGVNS. This CDR3 spans 11 amino acids. V lost 7 bases and J lost 11, with 14 bases in between. The CDR3 loop is CASKTVAKAFF. The DNA for the CDR3 is TGTGCCAGCAAAACGGTAGCGAAGGCTTTCTTT.

The chain combines TRBV4-3 with TRBJ2-2; 8 bases match TRBD2. CDR1 and CDR2 (germline): LGHNA, YSLEER. This CDR3 has 14 residues. With V trimmed by 0 bases and J by 10 bases, 4 bases remained unmatched. In nucleotides, the CDR3 is TGCGCCAGCAGCCAAGATACTAGCGGCTTGGAGCTGTTTTTT. Protein sequence: CASSQDTSGLELFF.

A few counts support this clonotype. At one boundary the junction diverges from the germline segment, which might be a read error. The chain uses TRBV7-9 and TRBJ2-3; TRBD1 matches at 10 bases. Looked up from germline, CDR1 is SEHNR and CDR2 is FQNEAQ (reference sequence). This CDR3 spans 11 amino acids. This chain's CDR3 is CASSRRDRGDF. The DNA of the CDR3 is TGTGCCAGCAGCCGCCGGGACAGGGGTGATTTT.

Many counts were recorded for this clonotype. The rearrangement joins TRBV5-1 to TRBJ1-4, with D unclear. The CDR3 is 13 residues long. V was trimmed by 6 bases and J by 3 bases, leaving 9 bases between them. Germline assignment: CDR1 SGHRS and CDR2 YFSETQ. The CDR3 DNA is TGCGCCAGCACCCCCAGCCCTAATGAAAAACTGTTTTTT. It yields the protein CASTPSPNEKLFF.

Only a few counts were recorded for this clonotype. The chain links TRBV19 to TRBJ2-2; 13 bases map to TRBD2. CDR1 and CDR2 (germline): LNHDA, SQIVND (reference sequence). The CDR3 length is 19 residues. Germline trimming cut 5 bases from V and 2 bases from J; bases unmatched to any gene: 11. CDR3 DNA sequence: TGTGCCAGTAGTTCTCTCGGACTAGCGGGGGCCGGAAACACCGGGGAGCTGTTTTTT. This sequence encodes CASSSLGLAGAGNTGELFF. The full variable domain, with the rest looked up from reference TRBV19 and TRBJ2-2, is DGGITQSPKYLFRKEGQNVTLSCEQNLNHDAMYWYRQDPGQGLRLIYYSQIVNDFQKGDIAEGYSVSREKKESFPLTVTSAQKNPTAFYLCASSSLGLAGAGNTGELFFGEGSRLTVL.

Only a few counts were recorded for this clonotype. The chain uses TRBV29-1 and TRBJ2-3; D call uncertain. This CDR3 comprises 13 residues. CDR1 is SQVTM and CDR2 is ANQGSEA in the germline V gene. The V end was cut by 7 bases, the J end by 4 bases, with 15 bases between. CDR3: CSARGGYPDTQYF. The DNA for the CDR3 is TGCAGCGCCCGCGGCGGTTACCCAGATACGCAGTATTTT.

There are many counts of this clonotype. The gene calls are TRBV7-2 and TRBJ2-1, with no clear D. Trimming removed 4 bases at V and 7 bases at J, with 8 bases between. This CDR3 is 12 amino acids long. Looked up from germline, CDR1 is SGHTA and CDR2 is FQGNSA. CDR3 in DNA: TGTGCCAGCAGCTCGATGGGTAATGAGCAGTTCTTC. It codes for CASSSMGNEQFF.

This clonotype turned up a few times. The chain uses TRBV12-3 or TRBV12-4 and TRBJ1-4, with 7 bases lining up with TRBD1. The CDR3 runs 13 residues. Unmatched junction bases numbered 5, after V lost 3 bases and J lost 10 bases. In DNA, the CDR3 is TGTGCCAGCAGTTTTGGGACAGTAGGAAAACTGTTTTTT. Protein: CASSFGTVGKLFF.

The chain links TRBV9 to TRBJ2-7; 7 bases are shared with TRBD1. This CDR3 spans 13 amino acids. With V trimmed by 5 bases and J by 6 bases, 8 bases remained unmatched. The germline V gene encodes CDR1 SGDLS and CDR2 YYNGEE. CDR3 nucleotides: TGTGCCAGCAGTAGACAGGGTATTAGCGAGCAGTACTTC. Translated: CASSRQGISEQYF.

This clonotype has ten or more counts. The chain combines TRBV5-1 with TRBJ2-3; D remains unclear. V dropped 4 bases and J dropped 0 bases, with 15 bases sitting between them. The V gene's germline CDR1 is SGHRS and CDR2 YFSETQ. The CDR3 length is 16 residues. The DNA for the CDR3 is TGCGCCAGCAGCAGAAGTACACAATCTAGCACAGATACGCAGTATTTT. Its translation: CASSRSTQSSTDTQYF.

This clonotype was observed at least ten times. This rearrangement joins TRBV29-1 to TRBJ2-3; weak D call: TRBD2 (5 bases). The CDR3 is 13 residues long. V lost 4 bases, J lost 1 base, and 9 bases lay in between. Germline assignment: CDR1 SQVTM and CDR2 ANQGSEA. In DNA form, the CDR3 reads TGCAGCGTTGTCCGGCGGGGCACAGATACGCAGTATTTT. Amino acid sequence: CSVVRRGTDTQYF.

The table lists this clonotype with a few counts. The J gene is TRBJ2-5, the V gene TRBV12-3 or TRBV12-4, with unresolved D. V lost 3 bases and J lost 5, with 13 bases in between. CDR3 size: 14 residues. The CDR3 sequence is CASSFYDVGETQYF. The DNA of the CDR3 is TGTGCCAGCAGTTTTTACGATGTTGGGGAGACCCAGTACTTC.